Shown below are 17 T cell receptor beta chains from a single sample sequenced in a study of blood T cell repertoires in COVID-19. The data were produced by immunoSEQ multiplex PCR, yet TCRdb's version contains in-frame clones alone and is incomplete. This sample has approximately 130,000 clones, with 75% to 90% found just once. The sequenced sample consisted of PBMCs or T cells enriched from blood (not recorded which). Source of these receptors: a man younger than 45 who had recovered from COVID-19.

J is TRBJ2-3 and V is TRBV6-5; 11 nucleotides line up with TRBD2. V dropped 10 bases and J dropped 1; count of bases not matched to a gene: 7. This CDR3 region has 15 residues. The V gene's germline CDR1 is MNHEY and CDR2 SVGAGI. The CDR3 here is CATTSGVEGTDTQYF. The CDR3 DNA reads TGTGCCACGACTAGCGGGGTCGAGGGCACAGATACGCAGTATTTT.

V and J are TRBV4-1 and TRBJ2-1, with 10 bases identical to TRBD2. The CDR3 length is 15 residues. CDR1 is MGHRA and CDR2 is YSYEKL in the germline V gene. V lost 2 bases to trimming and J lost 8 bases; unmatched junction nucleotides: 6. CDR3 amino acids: CASSQRASGSDEQFF. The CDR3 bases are TGCGCCAGCAGCCAACGGGCTAGCGGGAGCGATGAGCAGTTCTTC.

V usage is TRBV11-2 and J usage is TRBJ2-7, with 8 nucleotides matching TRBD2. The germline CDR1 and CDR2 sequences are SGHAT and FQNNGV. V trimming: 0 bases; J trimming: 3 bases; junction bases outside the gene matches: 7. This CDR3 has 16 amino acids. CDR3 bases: TGTGCCAGCAGCTTAGATCAAGCGGGAGAGGGCTACGAGCAGTACTTC. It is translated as CASSLDQAGEGYEQYF.

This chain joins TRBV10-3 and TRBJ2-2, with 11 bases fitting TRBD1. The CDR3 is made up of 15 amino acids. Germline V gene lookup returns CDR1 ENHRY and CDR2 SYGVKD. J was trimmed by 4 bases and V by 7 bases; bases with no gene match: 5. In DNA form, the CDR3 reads TGTGCCATCAAGACGGGACAGGGGGGCACCGGGGAGCTGTTTTTT. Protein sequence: CAIKTGQGGTGELFF.

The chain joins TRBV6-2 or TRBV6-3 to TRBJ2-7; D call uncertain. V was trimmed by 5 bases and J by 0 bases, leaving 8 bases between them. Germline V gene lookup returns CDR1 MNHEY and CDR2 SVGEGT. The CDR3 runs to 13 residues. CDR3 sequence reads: CASSALSSYEQYF. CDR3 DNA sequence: TGTGCCAGCAGTGCTCTATCCTCCTACGAGCAGTACTTC.

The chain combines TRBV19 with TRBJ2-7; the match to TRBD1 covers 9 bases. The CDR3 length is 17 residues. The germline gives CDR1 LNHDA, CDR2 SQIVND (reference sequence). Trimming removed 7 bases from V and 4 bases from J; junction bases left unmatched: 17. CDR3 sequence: CASNIAGDRVIRYEQYV. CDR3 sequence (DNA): TGTGCCAGTAATATTGCCGGGGACAGGGTTATTAGGTACGAGCAGTACGTC.

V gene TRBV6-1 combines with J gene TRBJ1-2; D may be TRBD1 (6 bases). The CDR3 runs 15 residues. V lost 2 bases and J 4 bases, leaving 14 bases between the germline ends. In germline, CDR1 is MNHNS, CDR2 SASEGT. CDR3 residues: CASSESRGHGYGYTF. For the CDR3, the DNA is TGTGCCAGCAGTGAAAGCAGGGGCCACGGCTATGGCTACACCTTC.

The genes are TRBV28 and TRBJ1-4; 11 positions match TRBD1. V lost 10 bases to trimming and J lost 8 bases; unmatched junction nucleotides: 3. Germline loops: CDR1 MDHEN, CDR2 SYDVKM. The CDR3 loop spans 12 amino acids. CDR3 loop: CATGQGDEKLFF. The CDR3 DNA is TGTGCCACGGGACAGGGGGACGAAAAACTGTTTTTT.

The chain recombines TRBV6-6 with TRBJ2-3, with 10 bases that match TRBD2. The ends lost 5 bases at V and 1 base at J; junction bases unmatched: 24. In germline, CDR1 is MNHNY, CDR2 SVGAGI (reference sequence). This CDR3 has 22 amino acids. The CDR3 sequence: CASSPKKRYNLAGVGRTDTQYF. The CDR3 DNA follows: TGTGCCAGCAGTCCGAAGAAGCGGTACAACCTAGCGGGAGTGGGTCGCACAGATACGCAGTATTTT.

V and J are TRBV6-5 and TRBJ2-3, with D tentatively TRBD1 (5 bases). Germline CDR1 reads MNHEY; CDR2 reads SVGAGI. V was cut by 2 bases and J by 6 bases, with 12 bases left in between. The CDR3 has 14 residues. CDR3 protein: CASSYAGSFDTQYF. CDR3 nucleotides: TGTGCCAGCAGTTACGCAGGGTCCTTTGATACGCAGTATTTT.

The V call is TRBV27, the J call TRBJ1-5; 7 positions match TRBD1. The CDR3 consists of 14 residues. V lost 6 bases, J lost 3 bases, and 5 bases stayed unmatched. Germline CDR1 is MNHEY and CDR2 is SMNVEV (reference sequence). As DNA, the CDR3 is TGTGCCAGCAGATCAGGGGGATTCAATCAGCCCCAGCATTTT. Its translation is CASRSGGFNQPQHF.

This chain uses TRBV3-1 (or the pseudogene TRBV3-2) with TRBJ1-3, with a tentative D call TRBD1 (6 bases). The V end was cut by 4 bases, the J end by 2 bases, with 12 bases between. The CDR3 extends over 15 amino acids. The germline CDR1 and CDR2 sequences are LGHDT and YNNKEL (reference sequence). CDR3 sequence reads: CASSLRWTAGNTIYF. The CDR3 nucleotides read TGTGCCAGCAGCCTCCGCTGGACAGCTGGAAACACCATATATTTT.

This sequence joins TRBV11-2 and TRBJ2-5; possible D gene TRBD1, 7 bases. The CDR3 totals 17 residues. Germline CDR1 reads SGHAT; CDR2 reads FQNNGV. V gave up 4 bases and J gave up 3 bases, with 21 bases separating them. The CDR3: CASSSPGGFWSEETQYF. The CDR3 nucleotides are TGTGCCAGCAGCTCGCCAGGGGGGTTCTGGTCGGAAGAGACCCAGTACTTC.

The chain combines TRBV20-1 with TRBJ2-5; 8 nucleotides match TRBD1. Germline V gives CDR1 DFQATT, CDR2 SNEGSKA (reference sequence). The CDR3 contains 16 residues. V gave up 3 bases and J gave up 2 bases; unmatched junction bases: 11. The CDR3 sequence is CSASNPRTGFQETQYF. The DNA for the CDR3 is TGCAGTGCTAGTAACCCACGGACAGGGTTTCAAGAGACCCAGTACTTC.

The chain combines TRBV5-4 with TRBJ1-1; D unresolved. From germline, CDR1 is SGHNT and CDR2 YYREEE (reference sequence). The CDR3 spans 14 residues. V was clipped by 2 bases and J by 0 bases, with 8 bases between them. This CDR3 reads CASSLNPVNTEAFF. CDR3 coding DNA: TGTGCCAGCAGCTTAAATCCGGTGAACACTGAAGCTTTCTTT.

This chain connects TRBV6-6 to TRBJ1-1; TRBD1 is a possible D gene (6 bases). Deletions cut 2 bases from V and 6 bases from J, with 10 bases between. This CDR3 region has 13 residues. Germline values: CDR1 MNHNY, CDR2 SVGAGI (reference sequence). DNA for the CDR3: TGTGCCAGCAGTTACGCAGGGGCTCCTGAAGCTTTCTTT. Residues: CASSYAGAPEAFF.

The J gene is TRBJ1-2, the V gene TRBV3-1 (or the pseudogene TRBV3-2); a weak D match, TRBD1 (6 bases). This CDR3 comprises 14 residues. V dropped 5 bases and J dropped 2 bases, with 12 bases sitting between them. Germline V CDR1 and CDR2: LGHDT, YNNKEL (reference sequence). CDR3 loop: CASSFRDKNYGYTF. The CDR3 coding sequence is TGTGCCAGCAGCTTCCGGGACAAAAACTATGGCTACACCTTC.